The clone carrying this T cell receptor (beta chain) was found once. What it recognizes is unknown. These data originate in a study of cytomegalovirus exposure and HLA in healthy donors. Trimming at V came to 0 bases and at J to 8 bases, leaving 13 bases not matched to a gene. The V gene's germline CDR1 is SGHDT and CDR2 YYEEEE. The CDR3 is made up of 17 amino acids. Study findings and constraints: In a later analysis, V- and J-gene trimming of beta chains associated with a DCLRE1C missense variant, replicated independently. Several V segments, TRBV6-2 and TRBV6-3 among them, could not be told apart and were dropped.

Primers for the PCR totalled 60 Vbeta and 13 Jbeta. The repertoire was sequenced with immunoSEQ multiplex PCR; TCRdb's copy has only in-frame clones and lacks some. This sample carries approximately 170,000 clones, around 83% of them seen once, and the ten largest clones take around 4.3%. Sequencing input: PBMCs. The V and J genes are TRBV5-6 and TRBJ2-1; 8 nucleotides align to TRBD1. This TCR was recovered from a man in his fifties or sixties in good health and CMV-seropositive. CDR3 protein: CASSLGMDRDVQDEQFF. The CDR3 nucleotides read TGTGCCAGCAGCTTGGGTATGGACAGGGATGTACAAGATGAGCAGTTCTTC.